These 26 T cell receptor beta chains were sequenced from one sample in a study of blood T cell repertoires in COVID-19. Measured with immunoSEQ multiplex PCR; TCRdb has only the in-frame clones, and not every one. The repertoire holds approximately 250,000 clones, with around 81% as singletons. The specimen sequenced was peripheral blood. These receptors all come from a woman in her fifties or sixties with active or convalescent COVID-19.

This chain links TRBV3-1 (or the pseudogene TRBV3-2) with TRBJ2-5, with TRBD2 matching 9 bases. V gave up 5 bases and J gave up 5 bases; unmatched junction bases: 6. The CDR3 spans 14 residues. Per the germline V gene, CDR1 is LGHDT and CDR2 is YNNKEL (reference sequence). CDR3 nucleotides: TGTGCCAGCAGCTGGGGACTAGCTGAGGAGACCCAGTACTTC. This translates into CASSWGLAEETQYF.

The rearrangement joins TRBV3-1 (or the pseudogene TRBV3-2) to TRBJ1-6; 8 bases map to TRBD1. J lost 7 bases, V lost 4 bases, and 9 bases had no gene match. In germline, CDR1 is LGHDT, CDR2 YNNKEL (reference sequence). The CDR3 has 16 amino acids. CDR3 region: CASSPMTGVGNSPLHF. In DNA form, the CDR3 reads TGTGCCAGCAGCCCCATGACAGGGGTTGGAAATTCACCCCTCCACTTT.

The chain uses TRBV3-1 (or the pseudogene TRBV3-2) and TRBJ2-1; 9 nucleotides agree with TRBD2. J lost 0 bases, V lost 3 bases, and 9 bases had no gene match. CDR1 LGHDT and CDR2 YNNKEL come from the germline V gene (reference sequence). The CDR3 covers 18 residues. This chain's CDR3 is CASSHAGGHGDSYNEQFF. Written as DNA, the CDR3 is TGTGCCAGCAGCCACGCGGGGGGGCACGGGGACTCCTACAATGAGCAGTTCTTC.

The CDR3 nucleotides are TGTGCCAGCAGCTTAGGGGGGACAGGAACTGACACTGAAGCTTTCTTT. Amino acids: CASSLGGTGTDTEAFF. This rearrangement joins TRBV7-9 to TRBJ1-1, with 8 bases matching TRBD1. Germline values: CDR1 SEHNR, CDR2 FQNEAQ (reference sequence). This CDR3 region has 16 residues. Germline trimming cut 1 base from V and 3 bases from J; bases unmatched to any gene: 7.

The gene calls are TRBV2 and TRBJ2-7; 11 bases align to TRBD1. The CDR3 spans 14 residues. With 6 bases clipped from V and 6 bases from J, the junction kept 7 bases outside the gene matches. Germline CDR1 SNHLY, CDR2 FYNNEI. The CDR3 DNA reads TGTGCCAGCAGCCACGTAGGGACAGGGGGCGAGCAGTACTTC. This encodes CASSHVGTGGEQYF.

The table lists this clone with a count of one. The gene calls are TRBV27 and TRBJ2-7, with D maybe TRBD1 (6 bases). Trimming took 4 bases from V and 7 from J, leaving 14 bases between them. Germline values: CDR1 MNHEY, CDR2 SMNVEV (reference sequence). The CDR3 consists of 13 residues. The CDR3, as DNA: TGTGCCAGCAGTTACCGGGACACCTTGGAGCAGTACTTC. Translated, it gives CASSYRDTLEQYF.

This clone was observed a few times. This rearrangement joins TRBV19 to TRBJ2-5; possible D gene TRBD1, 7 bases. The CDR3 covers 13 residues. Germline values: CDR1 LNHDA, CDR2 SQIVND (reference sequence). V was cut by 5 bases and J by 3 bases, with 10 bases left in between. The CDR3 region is CASSVRGEETQYF. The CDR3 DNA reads TGTGCCAGTAGTGTCAGGGGGGAAGAGACCCAGTACTTC.

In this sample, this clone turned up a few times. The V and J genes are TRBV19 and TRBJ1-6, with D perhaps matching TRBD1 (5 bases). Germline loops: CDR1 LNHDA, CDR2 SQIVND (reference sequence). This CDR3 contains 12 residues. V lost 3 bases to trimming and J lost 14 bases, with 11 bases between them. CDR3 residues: CASSMTRGALHF. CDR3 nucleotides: TGTGCCAGTAGTATGACCCGGGGGGCCCTCCACTTT.

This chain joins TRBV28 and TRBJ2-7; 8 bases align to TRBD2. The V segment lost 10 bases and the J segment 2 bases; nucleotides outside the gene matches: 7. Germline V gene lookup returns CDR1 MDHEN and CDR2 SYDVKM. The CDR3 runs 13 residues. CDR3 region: CATASGSPYEQYF. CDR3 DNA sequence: TGTGCCACCGCGAGCGGGAGCCCCTACGAGCAGTACTTC.

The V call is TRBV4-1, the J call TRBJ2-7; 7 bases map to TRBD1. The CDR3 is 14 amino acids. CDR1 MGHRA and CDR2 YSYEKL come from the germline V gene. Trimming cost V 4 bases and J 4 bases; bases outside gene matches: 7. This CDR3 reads CASSRQTGRYEQYF. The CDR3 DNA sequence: TGCGCCAGCAGCCGCCAGACAGGGCGGTACGAGCAGTACTTC.

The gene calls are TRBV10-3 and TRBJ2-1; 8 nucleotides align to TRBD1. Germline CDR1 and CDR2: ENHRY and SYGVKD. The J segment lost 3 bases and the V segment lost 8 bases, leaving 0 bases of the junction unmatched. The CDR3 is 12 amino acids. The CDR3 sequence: CAIGQGYNEQFF. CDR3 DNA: TGTGCCATCGGACAGGGCTACAATGAGCAGTTCTTC.

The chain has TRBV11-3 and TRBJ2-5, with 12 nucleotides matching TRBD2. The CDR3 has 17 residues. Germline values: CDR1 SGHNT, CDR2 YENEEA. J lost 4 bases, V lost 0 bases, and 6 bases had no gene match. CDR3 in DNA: TGTGCCAGCAGCTTAGAACTAGCGGGAGGTGTACGAGAGACCCAGTACTTC. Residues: CASSLELAGGVRETQYF.

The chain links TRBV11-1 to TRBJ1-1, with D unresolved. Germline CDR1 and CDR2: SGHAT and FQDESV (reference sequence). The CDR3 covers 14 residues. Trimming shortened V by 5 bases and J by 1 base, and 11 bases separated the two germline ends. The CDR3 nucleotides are TGTGCCAGCAGCCACTCCCGGAGGAACACTGAAGCTTTCTTT. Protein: CASSHSRRNTEAFF. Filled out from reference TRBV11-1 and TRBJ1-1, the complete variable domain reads EAEVAQSPRYKITEKSQAVAFWCDPISGHATLYWYRQILGQGPELLVQFQDESVVDDSQLPKDRFSAERLKGVDSTLKIQPAELGDSAMYLCASSHSRRNTEAFFGQGTRLTVV.

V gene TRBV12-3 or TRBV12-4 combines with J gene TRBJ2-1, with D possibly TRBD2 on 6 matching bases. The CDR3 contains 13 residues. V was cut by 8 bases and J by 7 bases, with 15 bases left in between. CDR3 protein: CASETGSGNEQFF. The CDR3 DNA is TGTGCCAGCGAGACCGGGAGTGGGAATGAGCAGTTCTTC.

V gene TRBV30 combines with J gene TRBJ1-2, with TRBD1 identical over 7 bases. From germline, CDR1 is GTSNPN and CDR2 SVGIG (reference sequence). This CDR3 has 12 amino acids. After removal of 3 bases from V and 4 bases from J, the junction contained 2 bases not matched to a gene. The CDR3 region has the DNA TGTGCCTGGAGGCAGGGGGTCTATGGCTACACCTTC. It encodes CAWRQGVYGYTF. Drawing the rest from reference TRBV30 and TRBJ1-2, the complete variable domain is SQTIHQWPATLVQPVGSPLSLECTVEGTSNPNLYWYRQAAGRGLQLLFYSVGIGQISSEVPQNLSASRPQDRQFILSSKKLLLSDSGFYLCAWRQGVYGYTFGSGTRLTVV.

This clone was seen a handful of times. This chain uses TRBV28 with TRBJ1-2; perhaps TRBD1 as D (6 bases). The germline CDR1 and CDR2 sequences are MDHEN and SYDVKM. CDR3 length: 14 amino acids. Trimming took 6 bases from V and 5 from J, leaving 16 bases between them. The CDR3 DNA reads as TGTGCCAGCAGCCTCCCCGACAGGCGGTATGGCTACACCTTC. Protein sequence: CASSLPDRRYGYTF.

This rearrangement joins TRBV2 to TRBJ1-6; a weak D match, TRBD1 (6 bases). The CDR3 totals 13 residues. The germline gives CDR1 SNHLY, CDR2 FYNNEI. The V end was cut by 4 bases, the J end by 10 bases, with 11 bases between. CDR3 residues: CASSGGLGSPLHF. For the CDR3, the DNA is TGTGCCAGCAGTGGGGGGCTGGGGTCACCCCTCCACTTT.

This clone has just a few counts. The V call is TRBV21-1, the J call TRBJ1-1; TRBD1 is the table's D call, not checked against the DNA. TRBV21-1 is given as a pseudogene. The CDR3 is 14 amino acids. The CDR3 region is CASSSRDTNTEAFF. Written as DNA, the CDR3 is TGTGCCAGCAGCAGCCGGGACACCAACACTGAAGCTTTCTTT.

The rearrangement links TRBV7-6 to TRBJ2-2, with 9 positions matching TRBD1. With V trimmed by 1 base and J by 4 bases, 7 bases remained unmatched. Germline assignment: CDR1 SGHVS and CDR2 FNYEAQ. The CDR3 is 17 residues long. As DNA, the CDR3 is TGTGCCAGCAGCTTAGTTGCGGGACAGGGAGGCACCGGGGAGCTGTTTTTT. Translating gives CASSLVAGQGGTGELFF.

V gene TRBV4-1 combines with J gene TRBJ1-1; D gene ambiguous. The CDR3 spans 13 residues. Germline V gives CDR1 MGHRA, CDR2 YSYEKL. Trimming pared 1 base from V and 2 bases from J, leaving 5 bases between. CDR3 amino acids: CASSQGVNTEAFF. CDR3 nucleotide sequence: TGCGCCAGCAGCCAAGGAGTTAACACTGAAGCTTTCTTT.

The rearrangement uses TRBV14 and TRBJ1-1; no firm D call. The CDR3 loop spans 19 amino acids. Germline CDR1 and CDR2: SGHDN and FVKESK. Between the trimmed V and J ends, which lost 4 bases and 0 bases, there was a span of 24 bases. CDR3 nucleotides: TGTGCCAGCAGCCCGCCAGCGAGGATATGGAGGTGGGTGAACACTGAAGCTTTCTTT. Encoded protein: CASSPPARIWRWVNTEAFF.

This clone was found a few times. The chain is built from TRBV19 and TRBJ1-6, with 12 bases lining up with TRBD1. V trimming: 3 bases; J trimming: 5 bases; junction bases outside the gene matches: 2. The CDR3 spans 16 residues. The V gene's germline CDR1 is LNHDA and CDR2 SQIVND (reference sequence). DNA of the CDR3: TGTGCCAGTAGTATCGGGACAGGGGGCGATAATTCACCCCTCCACTTT. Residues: CASSIGTGGDNSPLHF.

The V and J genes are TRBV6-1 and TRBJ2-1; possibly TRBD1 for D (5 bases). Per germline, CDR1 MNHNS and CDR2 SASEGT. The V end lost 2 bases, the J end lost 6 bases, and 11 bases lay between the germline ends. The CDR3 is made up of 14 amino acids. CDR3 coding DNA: TGTGCCAGCAGTGAAAATAGGACACCCAATGAGCAGTTCTTC. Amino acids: CASSENRTPNEQFF.

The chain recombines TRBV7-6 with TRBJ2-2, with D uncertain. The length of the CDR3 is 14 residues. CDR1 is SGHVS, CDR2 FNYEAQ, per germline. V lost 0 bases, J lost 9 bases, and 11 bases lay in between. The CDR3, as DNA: TGTGCCAGCAGCTTAGCTGGCACAACCCGGGAGCTGTTTTTT. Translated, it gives CASSLAGTTRELFF.

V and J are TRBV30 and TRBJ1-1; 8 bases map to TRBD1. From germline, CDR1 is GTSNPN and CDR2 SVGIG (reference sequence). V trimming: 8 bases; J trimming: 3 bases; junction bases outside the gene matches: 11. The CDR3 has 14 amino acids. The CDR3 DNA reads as TGTGCCGGCAACCGACAGGGGAGTCACACTGAAGCTTTCTTT. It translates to CAGNRQGSHTEAFF.

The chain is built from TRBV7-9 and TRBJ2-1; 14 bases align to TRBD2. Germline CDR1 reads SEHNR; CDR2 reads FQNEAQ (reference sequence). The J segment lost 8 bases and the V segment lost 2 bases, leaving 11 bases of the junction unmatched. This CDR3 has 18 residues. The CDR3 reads CASSLPTSGGAQRHEQFF. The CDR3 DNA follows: TGTGCCAGCAGCTTACCGACTAGCGGGGGGGCCCAGCGCCATGAGCAGTTCTTC.